One and the same sample provided the 13 T cell receptor beta chains below, sequenced in a study of neurological immune-mediated disorders. Via MiXCR, TCRdb re-called the 5' RACE reads, giving one row per CDR3 protein. The sample consists of around 130,000 distinct CDR3 sequences, about 3.2% of them appearing once. The sequenced sample consisted of PBMCs. These receptors all come from a woman aged 25 to 39 with multiple sclerosis.

This clonotype was seen a handful of times. A much bigger clone sits one base away, suggesting this may be a read error. The CDR3 does not close with the conserved phenylalanine or tryptophan, likely indicating a read error. The rearrangement joins TRBV29-1 to TRBJ1-1, with D perhaps TRBD1 (5 bases). Germline V lookup: CDR1 SQVTM, CDR2 ANQGSEA. Deletions cut 5 bases from V and 3 bases from J, with 10 bases between. The CDR3 runs to 12 residues. The CDR3 here is CSVSRADTEAFI. The CDR3 nucleotides are TGCAGCGTTAGCAGGGCGGACACTGAAGCTTTCATT.

This clonotype occurred many times. The chain combines TRBV20-1 with TRBJ1-3; no definite D call. CDR1 and CDR2 (germline): DFQATT, SNEGSKA (reference sequence). Deletions cut 8 bases from V and 6 bases from J, with 17 bases between. CDR3 length: 13 amino acids. The CDR3 sequence is CSSQVGKKNTIYF. The CDR3 coding sequence is TGCAGTTCTCAAGTGGGCAAAAAAAACACCATATATTTT.

This clonotype was recorded many times. The rearrangement links TRBV4-3 to TRBJ1-2, with D tentatively TRBD1 (5 bases). CDR3 size: 15 residues. V was cut by 1 base and J by 8 bases, with 17 bases left in between. Germline CDR1 and CDR2: LGHNA and YSLEER. The CDR3 nucleotides are TGCGCCAGCAGCCAAGTCCAGGGTAGTGTCGAAGGCTACACCTTC. This translates into CASSQVQGSVEGYTF.

The chain is built from TRBV2 and TRBJ2-1, with D perhaps matching TRBD1 (5 bases). The CDR3 length is 16 residues. CDR1 is SNHLY and CDR2 is FYNNEI in the germline V gene. V lost 6 bases, J lost 0 bases, and 15 bases lay in between. The CDR3: CASRDIQKGSYNEQFF. The CDR3, as DNA: TGTGCCAGCAGGGACATCCAAAAAGGCTCCTACAATGAGCAGTTCTTC.

This clonotype was detected ten times or more. This sequence joins TRBV10-3 and TRBJ2-7; 12 positions agree with TRBD2. Germline CDR1 reads ENHRY; CDR2 reads SYGVKD. V was clipped by 3 bases and J by 6 bases; unmatched bases: 3. This CDR3 comprises 14 residues. CDR3 in amino acids: CAISDLAGGPEQYF. The CDR3 DNA sequence: TGTGCCATCAGTGATCTAGCGGGAGGGCCCGAGCAGTACTTC.

This clonotype has ten or more counts. The CDR3 loop reads CSARTGAYEQYF. As DNA, the CDR3 is TGCAGTGCCAGGACAGGCGCCTACGAGCAGTACTTC. V is TRBV20-1 and J is TRBJ2-7; 7 bases are shared with TRBD1. The CDR3 covers 12 residues. After removal of 6 bases from V and 2 bases from J, the junction contained 4 bases not matched to a gene. In germline, CDR1 is DFQATT, CDR2 SNEGSKA (reference sequence).

Ten or more counts support this clonotype. The gene calls are TRBV29-1 and TRBJ2-4, with 11 bases identical to TRBD1. Germline CDR1 and CDR2: SQVTM and ANQGSEA. With V trimmed by 4 bases and J by 3 bases, 2 bases remained unmatched. CDR3 size: 14 residues. CDR3 bases: TGCAGCGTTGTGGGGACAGGGGGCAAAAACATTCAGTACTTC. Its translation is CSVVGTGGKNIQYF.

V and J are TRBV6-5 and TRBJ2-1, with D tentatively TRBD2 (6 bases). CDR1 is MNHEY, CDR2 SVGAGI, per germline. The CDR3 covers 13 residues. Deletions cut 10 bases from V and 1 base from J, with 11 bases between. CDR3 coding DNA: TGTGCCACCCTCAGCGGGTCCTACAATGAGCAGTTCTTC. Translated, it gives CATLSGSYNEQFF.

This clonotype came up many times. The chain joins TRBV4-3 to TRBJ2-1; D might be TRBD2 (6 bases). The germline CDR1 and CDR2 sequences are LGHNA and YSLEER. CDR3 length equals 14 residues. Trimming cost V 0 bases and J 9 bases, with 12 bases left between them. The CDR3 DNA follows: TGCGCCAGCAGCCAAGATATGAGCGGGCGTGAGCAGTTCTTC. Protein sequence: CASSQDMSGREQFF.

This clonotype turned up a few times. The junction shows a germline mismatch at one end, possibly a read error. The chain has TRBV9 and TRBJ1-6; TRBD1 matches 10 bases. Germline V gives CDR1 SGDLS, CDR2 YYNGEE. CDR3 size: 16 residues. The CDR3 region has the DNA TGTGCCAGCAGCGTAGATCCCGGGACAGGGGATTCAACCCTCAACTTT. Translating gives CASSVDPGTGDSTLNF.

This clonotype occurred many times. J is TRBJ2-1 and V is TRBV29-1; D is perhaps TRBD2 (5 bases). CDR1 SQVTM and CDR2 ANQGSEA come from the germline V gene. The CDR3 totals 13 residues. The V gene lost 6 bases and the J gene lost 3 bases, with 12 bases spanning the gap. CDR3 bases: TGCAGCGTAGATAGCGCGAACTACAATGAGCAGTTCTTC. Protein: CSVDSANYNEQFF.

This clonotype was counted a few times. The chain uses TRBV5-1 and TRBJ2-3; no clear D. The length of the CDR3 is 12 residues. V was clipped by 1 base and J by 6 bases, with 6 bases between them. Per the germline V gene, CDR1 is SGHRS and CDR2 is YFSETQ. This CDR3 is CASSLYGDTQYF. Written as DNA, the CDR3 is TGCGCCAGCAGCTTGTATGGGGATACGCAGTATTTT. The complete variable domain, with remaining parts taken from reference TRBV5-1 and TRBJ2-3, reads KAGVTQTPRYLIKTRGQQVTLSCSPISGHRSVSWYQQTPGQGLQFLFEYFSETQRNKGNFPGRFSGRQFSNSRSEMNVSTLELGDSALYLCASSLYGDTQYFGPGTRLTVL.

This clonotype was seen repeatedly, ten times or more. The genes are TRBV7-8 and TRBJ2-2, with D perhaps assigned TRBD1 or TRBD2 (5 bases each). Between the trimmed V and J ends, which lost 5 bases and 1 base, there was a span of 11 bases. This CDR3 has 15 residues. CDR1 and CDR2 from the germline V gene are SGHVS and FQNEAQ. The CDR3 nucleotides are TGTGCCAGCAGCCTCTGGGGGTGGAACACCGGGGAGCTGTTTTTT. Protein sequence: CASSLWGWNTGELFF.